This section outlines one T cell receptor beta chain sequence together with its context. As yet, its antigen is unknown. V was shortened by 5 bases and J by 1 base, with 5 bases between the two germline ends. The CDR3 covers 12 residues. The germline V gene encodes CDR1 MNHEY and CDR2 SVGEGT. These data belong to a study of T cells after yellow fever vaccination. Findings and limits, study-wide: There was a small share of clonotypes that showed up in both the CD4 and CD8 compartments. Abundant contaminating clonotypes from the bulk population could appear in FACS-sorted repertoires. Reappearance after the booster was seen for most primary-vaccination clones, at more than 95% CD4 and 75% to 90% CD8.

Production of TCR cDNA was by 5'RACE template switching, which also added a universal primer site and UMIs. TCRdb reanalysed the 5' RACE reads using MiXCR and keeps one entry per CDR3 protein. The sample lists 250,000 or so distinct CDR3 sequences; 6.9% were seen once. V usage is TRBV6-2 or TRBV6-3 and J usage is TRBJ1-1; D gene uncertain. The origin of this receptor is a man younger than 45 who received the YFV17D yellow fever vaccine. The sample consisted of CD4+ T cells sorted from PBMCs, taken 15 days after the yellow fever booster vaccination. The DNA for the CDR3 is TGTGCCAGCAGTGATAAGAACACTGAAGCTTTCTTT. This encodes CASSDKNTEAFF.